The 13 T cell receptor beta chains below all came from one sample that was sequenced in a study of shared clonotypes between healthy human individuals (dated by TCRdb to about 2020). The method was the immunoSEQ multiplex PCR assay. Held by TCRdb, this immuneACCESS table contains in-frame sequences only and omits some clones. Under half of the omission traces to an unresolved V gene where checked; the cause of the rest is unknown. The sample includes more than 850,000 clones, with approximately 78% observed a single time. Clones ranked in the top ten supply more than 0.5% of the sample. The sequenced sample consisted of memory CD4+ T cells from PBMCs. This specimen's cell subset or site label, per the study, means: CD45RA-negative fraction. The receptors here all came from a man in his late teens or twenties in good health. Some clones in this sample may be carry-over from other donors' samples.

J is TRBJ1-5 and V is TRBV28, with 8 bases identical to TRBD1. The trim removed 5 bases at V and 5 bases at J, leaving 14 bases unmatched. The germline CDR1 and CDR2 sequences are MDHEN and SYDVKM. This CDR3 is 17 amino acids long. Here the CDR3 reads CASSQFKTGEGYQPQHF. In DNA, the CDR3 is TGTGCCAGCAGTCAATTCAAGACAGGGGAAGGTTATCAGCCCCAGCATTTT.

This clone turned up a few times. The chain is built from TRBV23-1 and TRBJ2-7; D is ambiguous. TRBV23-1 is an ORF for which the function is uncertain. V dropped 3 bases and J dropped 1 base, with 10 bases sitting between them. The CDR3 is made up of 14 amino acids. CDR3 sequence (DNA): TGCGCCAGCAGTCACCCGGTAGGATCCTACGAGCAGTACTTC. It yields the protein CASSHPVGSYEQYF.

This clone turned up a few times. The chain recombines TRBV27 with TRBJ2-3, with 11 bases matching TRBD2. V lost 5 bases and J lost 2; bases outside the gene matches: 9. CDR3 length equals 17 residues. The germline V gene has CDR1 MNHEY and CDR2 SMNVEV (reference sequence). CDR3 nucleotide sequence: TGTGCCAGCAGTCGATGGGGGACTAGCGGTAACACAGATACGCAGTATTTT. This codes for CASSRWGTSGNTDTQYF.

The rearrangement uses TRBV2 and TRBJ2-6; D tentatively fits TRBD1 or TRBD2 (5 bases each). Germline CDR1 reads SNHLY; CDR2 reads FYNNEI. Trimming took off 6 bases at V and 0 bases at J, with 12 bases between the two ends. This CDR3 is built from 16 residues. The DNA for the CDR3 is TGTGCCAGCAGCGAGGGACGGAACTCTGGGGCCAACGTCCTGACTTTC. Residues: CASSEGRNSGANVLTF.

This clone was seen a few times. The chain links TRBV19 to TRBJ2-3, with 10 bases identical to TRBD1. The trim removed 2 bases at V and 3 bases at J, leaving 2 bases unmatched. This CDR3 has 15 amino acids. Germline V lookup: CDR1 LNHDA, CDR2 SQIVND (reference sequence). The CDR3 coding sequence is TGTGCCAGTAGTATATCGGGACAGGGGACAGATACGCAGTATTTT. It codes for CASSISGQGTDTQYF.

This chain uses TRBV28 with TRBJ1-2; a possible D gene is TRBD1 (5 bases). Germline CDR1 is MDHEN and CDR2 is SYDVKM. This CDR3 is 14 amino acids long. Deletions cut 2 bases from V and 11 bases from J, with 18 bases between. The CDR3 nucleotides read TGTGCCAGCAGTTTAACCACAGGTGATGGTGATTACACCTTC. Its protein is CASSLTTGDGDYTF.

The gene calls are TRBV5-1 and TRBJ2-5, with D uncertain. Germline CDR1 SGHRS, CDR2 YFSETQ. Trimming removed 2 bases from V and 1 base from J, with 6 bases in between. There are 13 residues in the CDR3. This chain's CDR3 is CASSFQTQETQYF. The CDR3 nucleotides are TGCGCCAGCAGCTTTCAGACCCAAGAGACCCAGTACTTC.

CDR3: CASSKSESSYEQYF. The CDR3 DNA follows: TGTGCCAGCAGTAAAAGCGAAAGCTCCTACGAGCAGTACTTC. The rearrangement uses TRBV2 and TRBJ2-7; D unresolved. The V end was cut by 5 bases, the J end by 0 bases, with 11 bases between. This CDR3 region has 14 residues. The V gene's germline CDR1 is SNHLY and CDR2 FYNNEI.

The rearrangement uses TRBV11-1 and TRBJ2-3, with a possible D match to TRBD1 (5 bases). Per germline, CDR1 SGHAT and CDR2 FQDESV (reference sequence). Between the trimmed V and J ends, which lost 2 bases and 4 bases, there was a span of 10 bases. This CDR3 spans 14 amino acids. The CDR3 region is CASSLSFRADTQYF. Here the CDR3 DNA reads TGTGCCAGCAGCTTAAGCTTCAGGGCAGATACGCAGTATTTT.

The V and J genes are TRBV9 and TRBJ1-1, with 12 bases identical to TRBD1. J gave up 2 bases and V 4 bases, and 12 bases lay outside the gene matches. Per the germline V gene, CDR1 is SGDLS and CDR2 is YYNGEE. The CDR3 is made up of 18 amino acids. The CDR3 sequence: CASSPLGDRGRSNTEAFF. For the CDR3, the DNA is TGTGCCAGCAGCCCTTTGGGGGACAGGGGGCGCAGCAACACTGAAGCTTTCTTT.

This clone was picked up a small number of times. The CDR3 DNA sequence: TGCGCCAGCCAGCTTAGTGGCGGGGAGCTGTTTTTT. This sequence encodes CASQLSGGELFF. The chain carries TRBV5-1 and TRBJ2-2; D not resolved. Trimming cost V 7 bases and J 7 bases, with 11 bases left between them. The V gene's germline CDR1 is SGHRS and CDR2 YFSETQ. The CDR3 sequence is 12 residues long.

V is TRBV9 and J is TRBJ2-1, with 8 bases identical to TRBD2. The CDR3 sequence is 15 residues long. The V and J ends lost 5 bases and 8 bases, in that order; junction bases with no gene match: 12. Germline V CDR1 and CDR2: SGDLS, YYNGEE. CDR3 bases: TGTGCCAGCAGGGGAAGATTAAACGGGAGGGATGAGCAGTTCTTC. It codes for CASRGRLNGRDEQFF.

This chain joins TRBV19 and TRBJ2-5, with D possibly TRBD1 on 6 matching bases. CDR3 size: 14 residues. Germline CDR1 and CDR2: LNHDA and SQIVND (reference sequence). Trimming left V 3 bases short and J 7 bases short, with 15 bases between. As DNA, the CDR3 is TGTGCCAGTAGTATGGATCGGCAGGGGATGACCCAGTACTTC. It translates to CASSMDRQGMTQYF.